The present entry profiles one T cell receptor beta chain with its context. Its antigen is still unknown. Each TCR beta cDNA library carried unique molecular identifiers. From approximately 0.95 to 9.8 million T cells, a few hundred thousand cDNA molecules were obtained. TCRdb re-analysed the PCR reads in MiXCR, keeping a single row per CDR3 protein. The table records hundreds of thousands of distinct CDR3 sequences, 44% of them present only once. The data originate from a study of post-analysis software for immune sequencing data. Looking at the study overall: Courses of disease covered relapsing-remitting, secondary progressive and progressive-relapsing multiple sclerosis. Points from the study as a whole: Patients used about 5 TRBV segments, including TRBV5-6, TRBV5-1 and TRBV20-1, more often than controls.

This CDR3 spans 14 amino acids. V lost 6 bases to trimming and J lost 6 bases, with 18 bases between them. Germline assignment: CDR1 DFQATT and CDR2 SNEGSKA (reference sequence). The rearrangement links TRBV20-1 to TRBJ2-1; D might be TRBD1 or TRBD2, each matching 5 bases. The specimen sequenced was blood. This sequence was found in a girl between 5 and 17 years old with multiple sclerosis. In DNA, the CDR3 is TGCAGTGCCCTTAGTCGGGACCCGGGCAATGAGCAGTTCTTC. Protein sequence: CSALSRDPGNEQFF.